The 9 T cell receptor beta chains presented below share a single source sample, sequenced in a study of glioma-infiltrating T cells (dated by TCRdb to about 2016). Sequencer: Illumina MiSeq. The iRepertoire nested amplicon-rescue multiplex PCR (arm-PCR) platform was used to amplify TCR alpha and beta CDR3 regions from RNA. TCRdb ran its own pipeline on the public reads, namely fastp trimming at Q25 and MiXCR clone calling, and kept in-frame beta chains. Every entry covers one CDR3 protein and lists the most common genes and DNA from its rows. This sample holds under 200,000 distinct CDR3 sequences; 32% were observed only once. The ten most abundant clones make up around 20% of the sample. The sample consisted of glioma tissue, nonneoplastic brain tissue, or PBMCs (not recorded which). Receptors originate from a human donor with low-grade glioma or glioblastoma, undergoing nonglioma brain surgery, or in good health (not recorded which).

This clonotype was observed at least ten times. This CDR3 is CASSFRGLLSYEQYF. In DNA form, the CDR3 reads TGTGCCAGCAGTTTCCGGGGCTTACTATCCTACGAGCAGTACTTC. This rearrangement joins TRBV28 to TRBJ2-7; D tentatively fits TRBD1 or TRBD2 (5 bases each). CDR3 length: 15 amino acids. Trimming took 3 bases from V and 1 from J, leaving 13 bases between them. The germline gives CDR1 MDHEN, CDR2 SYDVKM.

This clonotype was seen at least ten times. The CDR3 nucleotides are TGTGCCAGCAGCTTACGACAGGGCCCGCAGACCCAGTACTTC. Translating gives CASSLRQGPQTQYF. V is TRBV7-2 and J is TRBJ2-5; 7 bases align to TRBD1. Unmatched junction bases numbered 6, after V lost 2 bases and J lost 6 bases. This CDR3 has 14 amino acids. CDR1 SGHTA and CDR2 FQGNSA come from the germline V gene.

This clonotype was recorded many times. This sequence joins TRBV7-9 and TRBJ1-2, with 7 bases aligning to TRBD1. The CDR3 sequence is 16 residues long. Germline CDR1 and CDR2: SEHNR and FQNEAQ (reference sequence). Trimming took 5 bases from V and 4 from J; bases not matched to a gene: 13. CDR3 DNA: TGTGCCAGCAGCCCCGAAGGATGGGGACAGACCTATGGCTACACCTTC. Translation gives CASSPEGWGQTYGYTF. The variable domain in full, with the rest retrieved from reference TRBV7-9 and TRBJ1-2, is DTGVSQNPRHKITKRGQNVTFRCDPISEHNRLYWYRQTLGQGPEFLTYFQNEAQLEKSRLLSDRFSAERPKGSFSTLEIQRTEQGDSAMYLCASSPEGWGQTYGYTFGSGTRLTVV.

A note on this clonotype: A much bigger clone sits one base away, suggesting this may be a read error. The chain links TRBV24-1 to TRBJ2-4; perhaps TRBD1 as D (5 bases). Germline V gene sequence: CDR1 KGHDR, CDR2 SFDVKD. The CDR3 length is 11 residues. In nucleotides, the CDR3 is TGTGCCACCAGTGACCAGGACATTCAGTGCTTC. Residues: CATSDQDIQCF.

Ten or more counts support this clonotype. The chain joins TRBV28 to TRBJ1-1, with D perhaps matching TRBD1 (5 bases). The germline V gene has CDR1 MDHEN and CDR2 SYDVKM. The CDR3 covers 17 residues. V was trimmed by 3 bases and J by 5 bases, leaving 22 bases between them. DNA for the CDR3: TGTGCCAGCAGTTTCCTCGGGGACTGGGAACCGAGGACTGAAGCTTTCTTT. Translating it yields CASSFLGDWEPRTEAFF.

This clonotype was counted at least ten times. The gene calls are TRBV7-9 and TRBJ1-2; no clear D gene. This CDR3 spans 13 amino acids. Between the trimmed V and J ends, which lost 5 bases and 1 base, there was a span of 8 bases. Germline CDR1 is SEHNR and CDR2 is FQNEAQ (reference sequence). The DNA of the CDR3 is TGTGCCAGCAGCGACGGTAATAACTATGGCTACACCTTC. Protein: CASSDGNNYGYTF.

J is TRBJ2-5 and V is TRBV29-1; 9 bases line up with TRBD1. There are 12 residues in the CDR3. V dropped 8 bases and J dropped 2; count of bases not matched to a gene: 3. CDR1 and CDR2 from the germline V gene are SQVTM and ANQGSEA. The CDR3 here is CSLGQGQETQYF. The CDR3 region has the DNA TGCAGCTTAGGACAGGGGCAAGAGACCCAGTACTTC.

This chain joins TRBV6-5 and TRBJ1-3; 9 nucleotides match TRBD1. Germline assignment: CDR1 MNHEY and CDR2 SVGAGI. V was clipped by 5 bases and J by 8 bases; unmatched bases: 7. The CDR3 sequence is 14 residues long. Here the CDR3 reads CASSLTGGIDTIYF. In DNA form, the CDR3 reads TGTGCCAGCAGTCTTACAGGGGGCATAGACACCATATATTTT.

A remark on this clonotype: A much larger clone sits a single nucleotide away, making a read error possible. The rearrangement joins TRBV7-6 to TRBJ2-7; D not certain. The CDR3 is 13 residues long. The germline gives CDR1 SGHVS, CDR2 FNYEAQ. The CDR3 DNA reads TGTGCCAGCATCTTAAACACCAACTACGAGCAGTACTTC. Translation: CASILNTNYEQYF. The full variable domain, completed using reference TRBV7-6 and TRBJ2-7, is GAGVSQSPRYKVTKRGQDVALRCDPISGHVSLYWYRQALGQGPEFLTYFNYEAQQDKSGLPNDRFSAERPEGSISTLTIQRTEQRDSAMYRCASILNTNYEQYFGPGTRLTVT.